The 30 T cell receptor beta chains given below trace back to one sample, sequenced in a study of cytomegalovirus exposure and HLA in healthy donors. PCR was performed using 60 Vbeta and 13 Jbeta primers. Profiled with immunoSEQ multiplex PCR; TCRdb holds only in-frame clones, not every one. The sample consists of around 96,000 clones, around 82% of them appearing once. Sequenced material: PBMCs. These TCRs come from a man aged 18-30 years in good health and CMV-seronegative.

About this clone itself: The junction departs from the called germline gene at one end, perhaps through a read error. This rearrangement joins TRBV7-9 to TRBJ2-2; 12 bases line up with TRBD1. Per the germline V gene, CDR1 is SEHNR and CDR2 is FQNEAQ (reference sequence). This CDR3 is built from 18 residues. CDR3 sequence reads: CSSRSGTGGAGRTGELFF. The CDR3 DNA sequence: TGTTCCAGCAGATCCGGGACAGGGGGCGCCGGGCGGACCGGGGAGCTGTTTTTT.

This clone was seen only once. The chain carries TRBV6-1 and TRBJ1-6; D is possibly TRBD1 (6 bases). The CDR3 contains 15 residues. The germline V gene has CDR1 MNHNS and CDR2 SASEGT. Trimming stripped 7 bases from V and 7 bases from J, with 17 bases between. CDR3 in amino acids: CASTYPRTGNSPLHF. The CDR3 DNA sequence: TGTGCCAGCACCTACCCCCGCACAGGGAATTCACCCCTCCACTTT.

The CDR3, as DNA: TGCAGCGTTGACTACAGGGGCTTGAACACTGAAGCTTTCTTT. Its translation: CSVDYRGLNTEAFF. The genes are TRBV29-1 and TRBJ1-1; 7 bases match TRBD1. The CDR3 is 14 residues long. CDR1 and CDR2 (germline): SQVTM, ANQGSEA. The V gene end was trimmed by 3 bases and the J gene end by 0 bases; junction bases not matched to a gene: 4.

The chain links TRBV5-6 to TRBJ1-6; 7 bases agree with TRBD1. Germline V gives CDR1 SGHDT, CDR2 YYEEEE. The CDR3 runs to 16 residues. Germline trimming cut 3 bases from V and 3 bases from J; bases unmatched to any gene: 6. CDR3 nucleotide sequence: TGTGCCAGCAGCTCCCAGGGGGGCTTCTATAATTCACCCCTCCACTTT. This codes for CASSSQGGFYNSPLHF.

This clone showed up just a few times. The chain is built from TRBV30 and TRBJ2-3; 7 bases agree with TRBD2. This CDR3 contains 11 residues. Germline-derived CDR1 and CDR2 are GTSNPN and SVGIG (reference sequence). The CDR3 DNA reads TGTGCTGGGGGGGGTGCAGATACGCAGTATTTT. Translating gives CAGGGADTQYF.

This clone is a singleton in its sample. The chain employs TRBV12-5 and TRBJ2-7, with a tentative D call TRBD2 (8 bases). This CDR3 contains 15 residues. V lost 3 bases and J 2 bases, leaving 14 bases between the germline ends. Per germline, CDR1 LGHNT and CDR2 FRNRAP. CDR3 nucleotide sequence: TGTGCTAGTGGTTTCGGGGGGGACAGACCCTACGAGCAGTACTTC. Protein: CASGFGGDRPYEQYF. Together with reference TRBV12-5 and TRBJ2-7, the CDR3 gives the full variable domain: DARVTQTPRHKVTEMGQEVTMRCQPILGHNTVFWYRQTMMQGLELLAYFRNRAPLDDSGMPKDRFSAEMPDATLATLKIQPSEPRDSAVYFCASGFGGDRPYEQYFGPGTRLTVT.

CDR3: CASSDGTGGTDTQYF. In DNA form, the CDR3 reads TGTGCCAGCAGCGACGGGACAGGTGGGACAGATACGCAGTATTTT. The J gene is TRBJ2-3, the V gene TRBV9; 8 nucleotides line up with TRBD1. CDR1 is SGDLS and CDR2 is YYNGEE in the germline V gene. V dropped 3 bases and J dropped 3; count of bases not matched to a gene: 6. The CDR3 contains 15 residues.

The table lists this clone with a few counts. This chain uses TRBV19 with TRBJ2-7; weak D call: TRBD2 (5 bases). The CDR3 totals 14 residues. The germline V and J ends were trimmed by 1 base and 3 bases, with 10 bases remaining between them. Germline assignment: CDR1 LNHDA and CDR2 SQIVND (reference sequence). The CDR3 bases are TGTGCCAGTAGTATAGCGGGCGGACTCTACGAGCAGTACTTC. This gives the protein CASSIAGGLYEQYF.

The rearrangement joins TRBV5-1 to TRBJ1-2, with 12 bases identical to TRBD1. CDR3 length equals 14 residues. After removal of 4 bases from V and 8 bases from J, the junction contained 6 bases not matched to a gene. Germline CDR1 reads SGHRS; CDR2 reads YFSETQ. CDR3 nucleotides: TGCGCCAGCAGCCCGGGACAGGGGGCTGGCGGCTACACCTTC. As protein: CASSPGQGAGGYTF.

The gene calls are TRBV15 and TRBJ1-4, with D perhaps matching TRBD1 (6 bases). The CDR3 runs to 16 residues. The V end was cut by 5 bases, the J end by 4 bases, with 17 bases between. Germline lookup yields CDR1 LNHNV and CDR2 YYDKDF (reference sequence). The CDR3 DNA sequence: TGTGCCACCAGCCCTGACAGGATCAGGATTAATGAAAAACTGTTTTTT. The encoded protein is CATSPDRIRINEKLFF. Full variable domain (outside the CDR3, taken from reference TRBV15 and TRBJ1-4): DAMVIQNPRYQVTQFGKPVTLSCSQTLNHNVMYWYQQKSSQAPKLLFHYYDKDFNNEADTPDNFQSRRPNTSFCFLDIRSPGLGDTAMYLCATSPDRIRINEKLFFGSGTQLSVL.

The V and J genes are TRBV6-1 and TRBJ2-7, with D possibly matching TRBD1 (6 bases). V gave up 6 bases and J gave up 2 bases, with 17 bases separating them. Germline V gene sequence: CDR1 MNHNS, CDR2 SASEGT. The CDR3 covers 15 residues. The CDR3 spells CASSLGAGETYEQYF. The CDR3 DNA reads as TGTGCCAGCAGCTTGGGGGCCGGTGAAACCTACGAGCAGTACTTC.

V gene TRBV5-1 combines with J gene TRBJ2-2, with 9 bases matching TRBD1. The CDR3 sequence is 16 residues long. Germline values: CDR1 SGHRS, CDR2 YFSETQ. V was pared by 2 bases and J by 1 base, with 3 bases of the junction left unmatched. The CDR3: CASSLQGALNTGELFF. The CDR3 DNA reads TGCGCCAGCAGCTTACAGGGGGCATTGAACACCGGGGAGCTGTTTTTT.

This clone was detected once. The chain has TRBV7-9 and TRBJ2-7; TRBD1 aligns across 7 bases. Germline CDR1 SEHNR, CDR2 FQNEAQ (reference sequence). J lost 5 bases, V lost 5 bases, and 9 bases had no gene match. The CDR3 spans 14 residues. CDR3 nucleotides: TGTGCCAGCAGCAAAATAGACAGGGTCAACGAGCAGTACTTC. Its translation is CASSKIDRVNEQYF.

The chain joins TRBV5-1 to TRBJ2-7, with D perhaps TRBD2 (7 bases). CDR1 and CDR2 (germline): SGHRS, YFSETQ. Trimming shortened V by 4 bases and J by 6 bases, and 20 bases separated the two germline ends. This CDR3 is 15 amino acids long. As DNA, the CDR3 is TGCGCCAGCAGCCCCATCGGGCGGGGGCCACTCGAGCAGTACTTC. It translates to CASSPIGRGPLEQYF. Full variable domain (remainder filled in from reference TRBV5-1 and TRBJ2-7): KAGVTQTPRYLIKTRGQQVTLSCSPISGHRSVSWYQQTPGQGLQFLFEYFSETQRNKGNFPGRFSGRQFSNSRSEMNVSTLELGDSALYLCASSPIGRGPLEQYFGPGTRLTVT.

The table lists this clone with a few counts. This sequence joins TRBV4-1 and TRBJ2-1; TRBD2 agrees at 9 bases. The CDR3 loop spans 18 amino acids. Germline trimming cut 4 bases from V and 0 bases from J; bases unmatched to any gene: 10. Germline values: CDR1 MGHRA, CDR2 YSYEKL. CDR3 bases: TGCGCCAGCAGCCCGAGCGGGGGGCCGACGAGCTCCTACAATGAGCAGTTCTTC. It translates to CASSPSGGPTSSYNEQFF.

The chain is built from TRBV5-4 and TRBJ2-7, with 9 positions matching TRBD2. The CDR3 is made up of 15 amino acids. Germline assignment: CDR1 SGHNT and CDR2 YYREEE (reference sequence). V gave up 4 bases and J gave up 3 bases; unmatched junction bases: 8. The CDR3 bases are TGTGCCAGCAGCCCTGGACTAGCGACAAGCTACGAGCAGTACTTC. Amino acid sequence: CASSPGLATSYEQYF.

This clone appeared a single time. This chain joins TRBV29-1 and TRBJ2-5, with 7 bases aligning to TRBD1. The DNA end is more similar to TRBJ2-7, so the J call may be wrong. Germline V lookup: CDR1 SQVTM, CDR2 ANQGSEA. The CDR3 loop spans 14 amino acids. The CDR3 coding sequence is TGCAGCGTGGCCCGGAGCAGGGACAGAGACGAGCAGTACTTC. This translates into CSVARSRDRDEQYF.

This clone was seen only a few times. The V gene is TRBV6-4, the J gene TRBJ2-6; D uncertain. This CDR3 contains 16 residues. The V gene's germline CDR1 is MRHNA and CDR2 SNTAGT. V lost 5 bases and J 0 bases, leaving 11 bases between the germline ends. The CDR3: CASSPGGRSGANVLTF. CDR3 in DNA: TGTGCCAGCAGTCCTGGCGGCCGCTCTGGGGCCAACGTCCTGACTTTC.

This chain joins TRBV5-1 and TRBJ2-7, with TRBD1 matching 7 bases. The CDR3 covers 15 residues. The V gene end was trimmed by 4 bases and the J gene end by 1 base; junction bases not matched to a gene: 8. The germline V gene has CDR1 SGHRS and CDR2 YFSETQ. The CDR3 DNA reads TGCGCCAGCAGCAGACAGGGACCAAATTCCTACGAGCAGTACTTC. This encodes CASSRQGPNSYEQYF. The full variable domain, with the rest looked up from reference TRBV5-1 and TRBJ2-7, is KAGVTQTPRYLIKTRGQQVTLSCSPISGHRSVSWYQQTPGQGLQFLFEYFSETQRNKGNFPGRFSGRQFSNSRSEMNVSTLELGDSALYLCASSRQGPNSYEQYFGPGTRLTVT.

The chain links TRBV27 to TRBJ1-2; D is undetermined. The germline CDR1 and CDR2 sequences are MNHEY and SMNVEV (reference sequence). V lost 4 bases and J lost 5, with 17 bases in between. The CDR3 extends over 15 amino acids. CDR3: CASSSILYREYGYTF. The CDR3, as DNA: TGTGCCAGCAGTTCAATATTATATAGGGAGTATGGCTACACCTTC.

A single count supports this clone. The gene calls are TRBV27 and TRBJ2-7, with a tentative D call TRBD1 (5 bases). Germline V lookup: CDR1 MNHEY, CDR2 SMNVEV (reference sequence). V was cut by 3 bases and J by 8 bases, with 14 bases left in between. This CDR3 is 13 amino acids long. The CDR3 region is CASSFPDRVKQYF. DNA for the CDR3: TGTGCCAGCAGTTTCCCTGACAGAGTTAAGCAGTACTTC.

This chain links TRBV6-4 with TRBJ1-5; no clear D. Germline V lookup: CDR1 MRHNA, CDR2 SNTAGT. Trimming took off 3 bases at V and 5 bases at J, with 8 bases between the two ends. This CDR3 has 13 amino acids. CDR3 sequence: CASSEQTDQPQHF. CDR3 bases: TGTGCCAGCAGTGAACAAACAGATCAGCCCCAGCATTTT.

The chain has TRBV10-3 and TRBJ1-1; weak D call: TRBD1 (6 bases). The germline gives CDR1 ENHRY, CDR2 SYGVKD. The CDR3 runs 14 residues. Trimming left V 0 bases short and J 6 bases short, with 11 bases between. The CDR3 is CAISESGGASEAFF. The CDR3 DNA sequence: TGTGCCATCAGTGAGTCGGGGGGGGCGTCTGAAGCTTTCTTT.

The CDR3, as DNA: TGTGCCAGCTCACCGGTGGCCCGGGGACAGGGGTTCCACGAGCAGTACTTC. This translates into CASSPVARGQGFHEQYF. V and J are TRBV18 and TRBJ2-7; 10 bases are shared with TRBD1. Germline trimming cut 3 bases from V and 5 bases from J; bases unmatched to any gene: 13. Germline-derived CDR1 and CDR2 are KGHSH and LQKENI. The CDR3 totals 17 residues.

The chain joins TRBV19 to TRBJ1-5; 8 bases are shared with TRBD1. This CDR3 contains 15 residues. Germline-derived CDR1 and CDR2 are LNHDA and SQIVND (reference sequence). V lost 7 bases and J lost 3; bases outside the gene matches: 8. The CDR3 is CASTDRGFFNQPQHF. The CDR3 DNA sequence: TGTGCCAGTACCGACAGGGGTTTTTTCAATCAGCCCCAGCATTTT.

Written as DNA, the CDR3 is TGTGCCAGCTCACAACCTGTGAATCGACTCAATAGCACAGATACGCAGTATTTT. Its protein is CASSQPVNRLNSTDTQYF. This chain uses TRBV18 with TRBJ2-3, with D hard to call. CDR1 is KGHSH, CDR2 LQKENI, per germline. With 4 bases removed from V and 0 bases from J, the gap between germline ends came to 20 bases. This CDR3 contains 18 residues.

This clone was found a few times. This chain joins TRBV5-4 and TRBJ2-1; the D gene is possibly TRBD1 (6 bases). In germline, CDR1 is SGHNT, CDR2 YYREEE (reference sequence). Trimming took off 4 bases at V and 5 bases at J, with 13 bases between the two ends. CDR3 length: 14 residues. The CDR3 nucleotides read TGTGCCAGCAGCCCTCGACAGGACCACAATGAGCAGTTCTTC. This encodes CASSPRQDHNEQFF.

This chain's CDR3 is CASSDTTGYQETQYF. In DNA, the CDR3 is TGTGCCAGCAGTGACACGACAGGTTATCAAGAGACCCAGTACTTC. The chain links TRBV6-1 to TRBJ2-5; D might be TRBD1 (6 bases). The CDR3 covers 15 residues. V gave up 3 bases and J gave up 2 bases, with 13 bases separating them. Germline V gene sequence: CDR1 MNHNS, CDR2 SASEGT.

The J gene is TRBJ2-4, the V gene TRBV1; the table's D call, TRBD1, has no DNA check behind it. TRBV1 is tagged as a pseudogene. The CDR3 has 16 amino acids. Here the CDR3 reads CTSSQPGGLAKNIQYF. The CDR3, as DNA: TGCACCAGCAGCCAGCCAGGGGGCTTAGCCAAAAACATTCAGTACTTC.

Only a few counts were recorded for this clone. This chain connects TRBV4-1 to TRBJ1-5; the D is unclear. With 4 bases removed from V and 2 bases from J, the gap between germline ends came to 21 bases. Germline V gene sequence: CDR1 MGHRA, CDR2 YSYEKL. The CDR3 loop spans 18 amino acids. CDR3 residues: CASSLSLEVLSGNQPQHF. The CDR3, as DNA: TGCGCCAGCAGCCTATCCCTAGAGGTCCTCAGCGGCAATCAGCCCCAGCATTTT.